This T cell receptor (beta chain) stems from a study of T cell changes during pregnancy in multiple sclerosis (dated by TCRdb to about 2019). Turning to the overall study: Changes in the T cell repertoire over the course of pregnancy were examined in this study in women with multiple sclerosis.

Notes on this clone: Which antigen it targets is not known. It has no much larger one-base neighbor in the sample; base qualities were not kept.

Libraries were built with the immunoSEQ multiplex PCR assay. The immuneACCESS repertoire file appears here via TCRdb, limited to in-frame rearrangements. These files lack a portion of the clones; in checked studies, under half of the deficit traces to unresolved V genes, and the cause of the others is not known. This sample lists around 110,000 clones; about 89% were detected once. 1.6% of the sample belongs to the ten largest clones. CDR3 length: 15 amino acids, cysteine to phenylalanine. Only the CDR3 DNA is retained, 45 bases long and in frame from the first base. Sequences MNHNS (CDR1) and SASEGT (CDR2) are obtained from the germline V gene. V has 3 bases trimmed and J has 8 bases trimmed; junction bases matching no gene number 10.

This sample comprised peripheral blood, obtained before pregnancy. The chain was built from TRBV6-1 and TRBJ1-2; 9 central nucleotides agree with TRBD1. This TCR derives from a female donor with multiple sclerosis, enrolled in a pregnancy study. The bases read TGTGCCAGCAGTGAGGGGACAGGGAGAGGAAGGGGCTACACCTTC. Its coded protein is CASSEGTGRGRGYTF.